This TCR beta chain is from a study of T-cell reconstitution after alpha-beta-depleted transplantation in children. The CDR3 consists of 14 residues. Germline lookup yields CDR1 SGHRS and CDR2 YFSETQ. V shed 6 bases and J shed 6 bases, with 17 bases lying between them. Researchers prepared the TCRbeta library using unique molecular identifiers, the study reports. TCRdb reprocessed the PCR reads via MiXCR and lists one record per CDR3 protein. The table has 300,000 to 400,000 distinct CDR3 sequences, less than 15% seen once. This clonotype was counted at least ten times. Specimen: PBMCs, collected from the stem cell graft. The V call is TRBV5-1, the J call TRBJ2-3; perhaps TRBD1 as D (6 bases). The receptor's source is a human donor who donated a stem cell graft to a child with Fanconi anemia. The chain's CDR3 is CASKLNWGRDTQYF. For the CDR3, the DNA is TGCGCCAGCAAGCTTAATTGGGGGCGCGATACGCAGTATTTT. Based on the CDR3 plus reference TRBV5-1 and TRBJ2-3, the full variable domain is KAGVTQTPRYLIKTRGQQVTLSCSPISGHRSVSWYQQTPGQGLQFLFEYFSETQRNKGNFPGRFSGRQFSNSRSEMNVSTLELGDSALYLCASKLNWGRDTQYFGPGTRLTVL.